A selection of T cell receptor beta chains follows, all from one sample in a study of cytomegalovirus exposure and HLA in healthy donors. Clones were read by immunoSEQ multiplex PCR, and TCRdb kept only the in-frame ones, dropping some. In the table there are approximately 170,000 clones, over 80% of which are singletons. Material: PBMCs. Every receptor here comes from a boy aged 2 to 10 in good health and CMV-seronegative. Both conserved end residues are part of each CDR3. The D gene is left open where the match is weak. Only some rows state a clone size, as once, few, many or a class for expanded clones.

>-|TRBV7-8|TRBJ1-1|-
CASSVQGNTEAFF
TGTGCCAGCAGCGTACAGGGGAACACTGAAGCTTTCTTT
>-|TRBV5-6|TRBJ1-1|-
CASSQRGGQMNTEAFF
TGTGCCAGCAGTCAGCGGGGGGGGCAAATGAACACTGAAGCTTTCTTT
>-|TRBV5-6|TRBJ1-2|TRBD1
CASSGDRVGFDYGYTF
TGTGCCAGCAGCGGGGACAGGGTCGGGTTTGACTATGGCTACACCTTC
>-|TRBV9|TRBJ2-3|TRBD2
CASSVYAGVSTDTQYF
TGTGCCAGCAGCGTATATGCGGGAGTCAGCACAGATACGCAGTATTTT
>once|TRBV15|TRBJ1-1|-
CATSRRGSGNTEAFF
TGTGCCACCAGCAGACGGGGTAGTGGGAACACTGAAGCTTTCTTT
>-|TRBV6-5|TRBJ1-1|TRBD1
CASGQGSGVSTEAFF
TGTGCCAGCGGACAGGGGTCTGGCGTGAGCACTGAAGCTTTCTTT
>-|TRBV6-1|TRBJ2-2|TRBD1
CASRRQGGDTGELFF
TGTGCCAGCAGAAGACAGGGGGGGGACACCGGGGAGCTGTTTTTT
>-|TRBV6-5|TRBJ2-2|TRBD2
CASSYSSGGAGELFF
TGTGCCAGCAGTTACTCGAGCGGGGGCGCCGGGGAGCTGTTTTTT
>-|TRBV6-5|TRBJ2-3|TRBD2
CASSYSNSGRTDTQYF
TGTGCCAGCAGTTACTCGAATAGCGGGCGCACAGATACGCAGTATTTT
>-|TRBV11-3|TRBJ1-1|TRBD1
CASSAGTANTEAFF
TGTGCCAGCAGCGCCGGGACAGCGAACACTGAAGCTTTCTTT
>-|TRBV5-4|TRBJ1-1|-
CASSSGLKTEAFF
TGTGCCAGCAGCTCCGGACTTAAAACTGAAGCTTTCTTT
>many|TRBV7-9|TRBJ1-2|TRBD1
CASSLPGQGKNGYTF
TGTGCCAGCAGCCTCCCGGGACAGGGAAAAAATGGCTACACCTTC
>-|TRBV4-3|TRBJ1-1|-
CASSQDRGVTEAFF
TGCGCCAGCAGCCAAGATAGGGGTGTCACTGAAGCTTTCTTT
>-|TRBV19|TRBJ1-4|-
CASSIDTGINEKLFF
TGTGCCAGTAGTATAGATACAGGGATTAATGAAAAACTGTTTTTT
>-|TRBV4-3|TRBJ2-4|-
CASSQEFLAKNIQYF
TGCGCCAGCAGCCAAGAATTTCTAGCCAAAAACATTCAGTACTTC
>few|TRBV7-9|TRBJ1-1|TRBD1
CASSLVPEGQGLGTEAFF
TGTGCCAGCAGCTTAGTACCGGAAGGACAGGGTTTGGGCACTGAAGCTTTCTTT
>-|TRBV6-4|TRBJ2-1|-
CASSDRAGRYNEQFF
TGTGCCAGCAGTGACCGCGCGGGACGGTACAATGAGCAGTTCTTC
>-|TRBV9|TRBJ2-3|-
CASSVGTSRFEDTQYF
TGTGCCAGCAGCGTAGGAACTAGTCGTTTTGAGGATACGCAGTATTTT
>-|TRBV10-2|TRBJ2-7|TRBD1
CASSRQGRSYEQYF
TGCGCCAGCAGTAGACAGGGGAGATCCTACGAGCAGTACTTC
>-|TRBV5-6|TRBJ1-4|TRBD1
CASSSGQGYGKLFF
TGTGCCAGCAGCTCGGGACAGGGGTATGGGAAACTGTTTTTT
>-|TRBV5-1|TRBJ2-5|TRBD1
CASSLGRGPGETQYF
TGCGCCAGCAGCTTGGGAAGGGGGCCGGGGGAGACCCAGTACTTC
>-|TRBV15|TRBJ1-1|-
CATSRDQAGDAFF
TGTGCCACCAGCAGAGATCAGGCGGGAGACGCTTTCTTT
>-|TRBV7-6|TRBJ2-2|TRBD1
CASSPGTGNTGELFF
TGTGCCAGCAGCCCAGGGACAGGGAACACCGGGGAGCTGTTTTTT
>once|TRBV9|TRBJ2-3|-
CASSPLPGAGAADTQYF
TGTGCCAGCAGCCCTCTCCCCGGGGCGGGGGCTGCGGATACGCAGTATTTT
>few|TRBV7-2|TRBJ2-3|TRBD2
CASSPWTRTTDTQYF
TGTGCCAGCAGCCCGTGGACTAGGACGACAGATACGCAGTATTTT
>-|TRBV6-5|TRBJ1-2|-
CASSYAGPDYGYTF
TGTGCCAGCAGCTACGCAGGGCCGGACTATGGCTACACCTTC
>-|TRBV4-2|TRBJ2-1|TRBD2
CASSQARGLAPAYNEQFF
TGTGCCAGCAGCCAAGCAAGGGGACTAGCGCCGGCCTACAATGAGCAGTTCTTC
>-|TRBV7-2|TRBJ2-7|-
CASSLETFSYEQYF
TGTGCCAGCAGCCTGGAGACTTTCTCCTACGAGCAGTACTTC
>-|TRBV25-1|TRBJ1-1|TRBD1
CASSGGQPMNTEAFF
TGTGCCAGCAGTGGGGGACAGCCTATGAACACTGAAGCTTTCTTT
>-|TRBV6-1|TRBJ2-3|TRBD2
CASSEGLAVPNTQYF
TGTGCCAGCAGTGAAGGACTAGCGGTGCCAAATACGCAGTATTTT
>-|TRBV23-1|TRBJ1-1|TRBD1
CASSHKTGSATEAFF
TGCGCCAGCAGTCATAAGACAGGGTCGGCCACTGAAGCTTTCTTT
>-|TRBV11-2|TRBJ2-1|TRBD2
CASSLVRLAGGEQFF
TGTGCCAGCAGCTTAGTCAGACTAGCGGGGGGAGAGCAGTTCTTC
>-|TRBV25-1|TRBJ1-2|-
CASSVDYGYTF
TGTGCCAGCAGTGTAGACTATGGCTACACCTTC
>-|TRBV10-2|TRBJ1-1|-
CASSEWRDTEAFF
TGCGCCAGCAGTGAGTGGAGGGATACTGAAGCTTTCTTT
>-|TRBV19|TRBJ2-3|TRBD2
CASSIRLAGGTDTQYF
TGTGCCAGTAGTATTCGCCTAGCGGGAGGCACAGATACGCAGTATTTT
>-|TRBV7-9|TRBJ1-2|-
CASSVIGAAGGYTF
TGTGCCAGCAGCGTTATAGGGGCCGCAGGGGGCTACACCTTC
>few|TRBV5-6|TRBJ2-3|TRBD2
CASSQGLATDTQYF
TGTGCCAGCAGTCAGGGACTAGCGACAGATACGCAGTATTTT
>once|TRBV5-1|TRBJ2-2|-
CASSAGTGELFF
TGCGCCAGCAGCGCTGGGACAGGGGAGCTGTTTTTT
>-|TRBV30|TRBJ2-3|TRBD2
CAWSVVGLVVPVDTQYF
TGTGCCTGGAGTGTGGTGGGACTAGTGGTTCCGGTAGATACGCAGTATTTT
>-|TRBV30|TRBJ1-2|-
CAWSSGNGYGYTF
TGTGCCTGGAGTTCAGGGAATGGCTATGGCTACACCTTC
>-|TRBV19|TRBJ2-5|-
CASSIAGSRETQYF
TGTGCCAGTAGTATAGCTGGGTCGCGGGAGACCCAGTACTTC
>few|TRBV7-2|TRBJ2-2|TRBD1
CASSLAGGGNTGELFF
TGTGCCAGCAGCCTCGCAGGGGGCGGGAACACCGGGGAGCTGTTTTTT
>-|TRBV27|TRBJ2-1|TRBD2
CASSLLAGGLNEQFF
TGTGCCAGCAGTCTACTAGCGGGAGGGTTAAATGAGCAGTTCTTC
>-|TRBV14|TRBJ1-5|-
CASSQDKESIEVGQPQHF
TGTGCCAGCAGCCAAGATAAGGAAAGCATCGAGGTAGGTCAGCCCCAGCATTTT
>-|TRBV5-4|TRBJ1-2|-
CASGGQSNYGYTF
TGTGCCAGCGGCGGACAGTCTAACTATGGCTACACCTTC
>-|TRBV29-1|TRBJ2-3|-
CSVEAHSGFQRRTDTQYF
TGCAGCGTTGAAGCCCACTCTGGGTTCCAACGGAGAACAGATACGCAGTATTTT
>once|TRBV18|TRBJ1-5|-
CASSPGTPDGNQPQHF
TGTGCCAGCTCACCTGGCACCCCAGATGGCAATCAGCCCCAGCATTTT
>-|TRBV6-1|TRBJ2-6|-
CASSGPWGANVLTF
TGTGCCAGCAGTGGGCCGTGGGGGGCCAACGTCCTGACTTTC
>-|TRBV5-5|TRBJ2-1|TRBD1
CASSLVQQGNNEQFF
TGTGCCAGCAGCTTGGTTCAACAGGGGAACAATGAGCAGTTCTTC
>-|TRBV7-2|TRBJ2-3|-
CASSLSVSGNTDTQYF
TGTGCCAGCAGCTTATCAGTTAGCGGAAACACAGATACGCAGTATTTT
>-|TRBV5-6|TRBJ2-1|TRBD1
CASNRGQGGYNEQFF
TGTGCCAGCAACCGCGGACAGGGGGGGTACAATGAGCAGTTCTTC
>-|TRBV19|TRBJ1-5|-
CASRLWGLNSNQPQHF
TGTGCCAGTAGGCTCTGGGGGCTAAATAGCAATCAGCCCCAGCATTTT
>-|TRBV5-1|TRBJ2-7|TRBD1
CASSSPGQSSYEQYF
TGCGCCAGCAGCTCACCGGGACAGAGCTCCTACGAGCAGTACTTC